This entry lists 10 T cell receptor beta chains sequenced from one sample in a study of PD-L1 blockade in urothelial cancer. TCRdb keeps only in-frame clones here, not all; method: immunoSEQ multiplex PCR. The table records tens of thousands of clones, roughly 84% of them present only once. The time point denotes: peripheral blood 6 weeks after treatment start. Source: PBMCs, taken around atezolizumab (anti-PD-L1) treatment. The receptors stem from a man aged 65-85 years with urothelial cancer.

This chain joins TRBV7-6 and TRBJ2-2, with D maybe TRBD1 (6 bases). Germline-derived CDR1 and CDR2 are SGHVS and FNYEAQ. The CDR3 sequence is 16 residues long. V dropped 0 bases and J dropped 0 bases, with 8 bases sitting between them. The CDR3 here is CASSLAGGPNTGELFF. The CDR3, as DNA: TGTGCCAGCAGCTTAGCTGGGGGCCCGAACACCGGGGAGCTGTTTTTT.

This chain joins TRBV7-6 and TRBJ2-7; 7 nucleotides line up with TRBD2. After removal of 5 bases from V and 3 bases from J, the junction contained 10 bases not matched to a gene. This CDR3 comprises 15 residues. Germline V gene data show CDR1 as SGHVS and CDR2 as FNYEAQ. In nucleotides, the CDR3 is TGTGCCAGCAGCCCAACCCCCGGGACTAACTACGAGCAGTACTTC. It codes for CASSPTPGTNYEQYF.

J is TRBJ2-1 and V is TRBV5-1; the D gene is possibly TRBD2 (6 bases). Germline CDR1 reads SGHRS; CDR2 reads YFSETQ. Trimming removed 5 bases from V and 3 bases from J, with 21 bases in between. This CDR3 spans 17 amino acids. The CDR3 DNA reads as TGCGCCAGCAGTCCCAAGGGCGGGATCATTGGCTACAATGAGCAGTTCTTC. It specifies CASSPKGGIIGYNEQFF.

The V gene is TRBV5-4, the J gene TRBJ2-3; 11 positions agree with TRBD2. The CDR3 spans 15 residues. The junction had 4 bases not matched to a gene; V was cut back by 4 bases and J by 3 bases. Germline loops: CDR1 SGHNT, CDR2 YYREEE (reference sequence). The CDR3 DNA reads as TGTGCCAGCAGCGAGGGACTAGCGGCGACAGATACGCAGTATTTT. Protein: CASSEGLAATDTQYF. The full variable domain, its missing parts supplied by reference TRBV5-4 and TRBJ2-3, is ETGVTQSPTHLIKTRGQQVTLRCSSQSGHNTVSWYQQALGQGPQFIFQYYREEENGRGNFPPRFSGLQFPNYSSELNVNALELDDSALYLCASSEGLAATDTQYFGPGTRLTVL.

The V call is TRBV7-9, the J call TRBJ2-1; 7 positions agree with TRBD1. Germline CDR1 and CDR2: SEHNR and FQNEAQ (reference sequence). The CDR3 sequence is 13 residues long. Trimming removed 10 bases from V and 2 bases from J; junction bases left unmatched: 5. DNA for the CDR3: TGTGCCACCGGGACAGCGGCCTACAATGAGCAGTTCTTC. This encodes CATGTAAYNEQFF. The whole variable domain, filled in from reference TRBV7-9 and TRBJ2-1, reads DTGVSQNPRHKITKRGQNVTFRCDPISEHNRLYWYRQTLGQGPEFLTYFQNEAQLEKSRLLSDRFSAERPKGSFSTLEIQRTEQGDSAMYLCATGTAAYNEQFFGPGTRLTVL.

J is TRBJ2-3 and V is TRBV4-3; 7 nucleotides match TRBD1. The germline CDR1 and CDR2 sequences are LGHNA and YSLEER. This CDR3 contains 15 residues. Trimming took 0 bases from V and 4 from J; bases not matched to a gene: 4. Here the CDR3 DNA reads TGCGCCAGCAGCCAAGAGAGAGGGGGCGCAGATACGCAGTATTTT. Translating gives CASSQERGGADTQYF.

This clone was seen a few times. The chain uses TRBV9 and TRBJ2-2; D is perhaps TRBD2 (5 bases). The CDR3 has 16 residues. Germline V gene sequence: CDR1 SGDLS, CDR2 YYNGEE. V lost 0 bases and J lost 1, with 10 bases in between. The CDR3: CASSVASRENTGELFF. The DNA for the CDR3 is TGTGCCAGCAGCGTAGCTTCCCGGGAGAACACCGGGGAGCTGTTTTTT.

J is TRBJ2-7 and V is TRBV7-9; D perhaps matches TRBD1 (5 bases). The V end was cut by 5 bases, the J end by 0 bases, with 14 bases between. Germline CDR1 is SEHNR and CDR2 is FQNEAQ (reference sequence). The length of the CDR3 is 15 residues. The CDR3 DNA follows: TGTGCCAGCAGCCTAGGCCAGGGAATCTCCTACGAGCAGTACTTC. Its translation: CASSLGQGISYEQYF.

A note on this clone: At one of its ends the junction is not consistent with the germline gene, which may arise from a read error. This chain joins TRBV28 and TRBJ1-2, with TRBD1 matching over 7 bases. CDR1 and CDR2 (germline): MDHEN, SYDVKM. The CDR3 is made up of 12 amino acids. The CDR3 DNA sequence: TGTGCCAGCAGTACTGGGACAGTTGGCCACAACTTC. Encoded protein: CASSTGTVGHNF.

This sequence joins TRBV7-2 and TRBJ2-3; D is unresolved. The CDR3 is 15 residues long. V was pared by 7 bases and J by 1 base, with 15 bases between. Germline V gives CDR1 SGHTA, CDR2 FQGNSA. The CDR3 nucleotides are TGTGCCAGCACCCTGCTAATAAGCGGCACAGATACGCAGTATTTT. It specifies CASTLLISGTDTQYF.